This TCR beta chain originates from a study of blood T cell repertoires in COVID-19. Study-wide background: From T cells, B-cell-depleted T cells, or PBMCs came the material, which was cDNA or gDNA.

The data were produced by immunoSEQ multiplex PCR, yet TCRdb's version contains in-frame clones alone and is incomplete. The sample records approximately 450,000 clones, roughly 90% being singletons. This clone was detected only a few times. This clonotype originated in a woman in her 30s with acute or convalescent COVID-19. The sample taken for sequencing was peripheral blood.

CDR3 amino acids: CATSRERQGVNEKLFF. DNA of the CDR3: TGTGCCACCAGCAGAGAGAGACAGGGGGTTAATGAAAAACTGTTTTTT. The gene calls are TRBV15 and TRBJ1-4, with 9 bases matching TRBD1. Trimming removed 0 bases from V and 4 bases from J; junction bases left unmatched: 3. The CDR3 runs 16 residues. The germline V gene encodes CDR1 LNHNV and CDR2 YYDKDF (reference sequence).